This T cell receptor (beta chain) emerged from a study of blood T cell repertoires in COVID-19. Overall study: Both acute and convalescent COVID-19 samples were obtained from the United States, Italy and Spain. Sample material is recorded as cDNA or gDNA derived from T cells, B-cell-depleted T cells, or PBMCs.

Under the authors' procedure: Estimates of nucleated cell counts were drawn from the amplification of reference gene primers. Method: immunoSEQ multiplex PCR; TCRdb's copy keeps in-frame clones and lacks some. The D gene and trimming were derived from the DNA, and the V and J assignments and clone size from that table. The table records 68,000 or so clones, around 89% of them present only once. Per the germline V gene, CDR1 is LNHNV and CDR2 is YYDKDF (reference sequence). CDR3 size: 17 residues. J gave up 2 bases and V 2 bases, and 9 bases lay outside the gene matches. The sequenced sample consisted of peripheral blood. The chain carries TRBV15 and TRBJ2-5, with TRBD1 matching over 9 bases. The TCR was taken from a man between 45 and 60 years old with acute or convalescent COVID-19. The CDR3 reads CATSRSQQGAGQETQYF. The CDR3 nucleotides read TGTGCCACCAGCAGATCCCAACAGGGGGCAGGGCAAGAGACCCAGTACTTC. The full variable domain, completed using reference TRBV15 and TRBJ2-5, is DAMVIQNPRYQVTQFGKPVTLSCSQTLNHNVMYWYQQKSSQAPKLLFHYYDKDFNNEADTPDNFQSRRPNTSFCFLDIRSPGLGDTAMYLCATSRSQQGAGQETQYFGPGTRLLVL.